This TCR beta chain was obtained from a study of blood T cell repertoires in COVID-19. Across the study: Sites across the United States, Italy and Spain contributed samples from acute and convalescent COVID-19.

The protocol was immunoSEQ multiplex PCR, while the TCRdb copy is restricted to in-frame clones and leaves out a portion. The sample records about 120,000 clones, approximately 85% being singletons. V shed 4 bases and J 2 bases; nucleotides not matched to a gene: 9. Germline V lookup: CDR1 MNHNS, CDR2 SASEGT. This CDR3 is 17 amino acids long. The chain couples TRBV6-1 to TRBJ2-2, with 8 bases identical to TRBD2. Sequencing input: peripheral blood. The receptor's source is a man older than 75 with acute or convalescent COVID-19. The CDR3 DNA sequence: TGTGCCAGCAGTGCCCGACTAGCGCAGACCAACACCGGGGAGCTGTTTTTT. The encoded protein is CASSARLAQTNTGELFF.